A selection of T cell receptor beta chains follows, all from one sample in a study of T cell repertoires in cytomegalovirus infection. TCRdb called the reads again in MiXCR, with one record for every CDR3 protein. The top ten hold roughly a sixth of the sample, which has about 500,000 distinct CDR3 sequences, roughly a third seen once. Their recognized antigens are unknown. The input for sequencing was cultured PBMCs, taken from culture after CMV antigen stimulation. The receptors derive from a human donor in good health (CMV status not recorded). Some clones in this sample may be carry-over from other donors' samples. Each CDR3 is given without its conserved first and last residue. The order of the fields is clone size, V gene, CDR3 protein. Clone size is shown for a subset of rows, as once, few, many or a class of expanded clone.

>-|TRBV7-3
ASSLTPDEKLF
>few|TRBV11-3
ASSPGAGVETQY
>-|TRBV4-1
ASSPGTGAYYGYT
>-|TRBV20-1
SAPPGSSYEQY
>-|TRBV6-1
ASSERLARGITDTQY
>few|TRBV11-2
ASSLSGGRSPLH
>few|TRBV7-2
ASSLIESYNEQF
>few|TRBV11-2
ASSSQDTLQETQY
>few|TRBV25-1
ASSGLQGTEAF
>-|TRBV19
ASSISAGTYNEQF
>-|TRBV7-9
ASLRQGSSYEQY
>-|TRBV28
ASNPPGQGAYEQY
>-|TRBV6-1
ASSEGAGFGTEAF
>-|TRBV11-2
ASSSYPGGRGNEQF
>-|TRBV19
ASILPGGLAGVIEQF
>-|TRBV20-1
SARDLSFTDTQY
>-|TRBV7-2
ASSLGLGLEAF
>-|TRBV6-1
ASSERRGGDSPLH
>-|TRBV6-6
ASSPPFSGRSDTQY
>few|TRBV28
ASSRTGKTYEQY
>-|TRBV10-3
AVQGQSAYEQY
>many|TRBV7-2
ASSTRQGAYEQY
>-|TRBV7-9
ASSPDRLAGLDTQY
>many|TRBV7-6
ASSLGGTNQPQH
>-|TRBV29-1
SVGWDAYNEQF
>few|TRBV12-3/TRBV12-4
ASSPTSASYNEQF
>-|TRBV4-3
ASSQGFNSLTYNEQF